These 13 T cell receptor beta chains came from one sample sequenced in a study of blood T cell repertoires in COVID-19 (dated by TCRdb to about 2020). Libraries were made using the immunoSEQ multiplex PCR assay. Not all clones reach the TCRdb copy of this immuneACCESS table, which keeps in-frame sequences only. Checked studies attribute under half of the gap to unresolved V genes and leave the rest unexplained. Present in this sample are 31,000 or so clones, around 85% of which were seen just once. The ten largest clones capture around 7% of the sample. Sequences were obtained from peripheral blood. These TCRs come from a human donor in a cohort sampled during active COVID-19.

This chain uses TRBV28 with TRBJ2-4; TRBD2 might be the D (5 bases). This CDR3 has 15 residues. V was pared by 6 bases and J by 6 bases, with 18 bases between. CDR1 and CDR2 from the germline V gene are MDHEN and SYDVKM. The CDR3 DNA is TGTGCCAGCAGCCCTACACTAGAGTGGGGAAACATTCAGTACTTC. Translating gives CASSPTLEWGNIQYF. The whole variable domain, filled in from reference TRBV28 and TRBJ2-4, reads DVKVTQSSRYLVKRTGEKVFLECVQDMDHENMFWYRQDPGLGLRLIYFSYDVKMKEKGDIPEGYSVSREKKERFSLILESASTNQTSMYLCASSPTLEWGNIQYFGAGTRLSVL.

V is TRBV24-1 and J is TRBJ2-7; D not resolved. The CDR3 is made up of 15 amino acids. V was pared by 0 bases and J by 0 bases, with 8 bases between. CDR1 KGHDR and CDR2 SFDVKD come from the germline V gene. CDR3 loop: CATSDLTQTSYEQYF. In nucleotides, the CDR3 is TGTGCCACCAGTGATTTGACACAGACCTCCTACGAGCAGTACTTC.

DNA for the CDR3: TGTGCCAGTAGCTCTTACTCGAGGGGGACAGATACGCAGTATTTT. Translated, it gives CASSSYSRGTDTQYF. The chain combines TRBV19 with TRBJ2-3; D might be TRBD1 (6 bases). The CDR3 spans 15 residues. V was trimmed by 6 bases and J by 3 bases, leaving 16 bases between them. Germline CDR1 LNHDA, CDR2 SQIVND (reference sequence).

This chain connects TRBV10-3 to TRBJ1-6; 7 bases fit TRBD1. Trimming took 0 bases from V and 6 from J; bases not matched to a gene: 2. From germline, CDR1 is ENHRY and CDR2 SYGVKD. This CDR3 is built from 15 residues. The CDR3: CAISESDRVNSPLHF. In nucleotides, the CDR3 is TGTGCCATCAGTGAGTCCGACAGGGTTAATTCACCCCTCCACTTT.

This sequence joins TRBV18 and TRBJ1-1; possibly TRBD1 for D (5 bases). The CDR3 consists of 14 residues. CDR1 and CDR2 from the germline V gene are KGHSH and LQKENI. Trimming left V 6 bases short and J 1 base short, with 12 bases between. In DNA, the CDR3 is TGTGCCAGCTCCCAATCTGGACAGAACACTGAAGCTTTCTTT. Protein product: CASSQSGQNTEAFF.

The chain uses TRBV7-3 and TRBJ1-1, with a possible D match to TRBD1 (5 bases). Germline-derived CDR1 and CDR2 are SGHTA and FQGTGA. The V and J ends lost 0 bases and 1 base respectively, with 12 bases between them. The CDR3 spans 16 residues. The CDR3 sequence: CASSLTGVGENTEAFF. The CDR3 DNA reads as TGTGCCAGCAGCTTAACAGGTGTAGGGGAGAACACTGAAGCTTTCTTT. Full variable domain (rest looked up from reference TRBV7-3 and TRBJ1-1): GAGVSQTPSNKVTEKGKYVELRCDPISGHTALYWYRQSLGQGPEFLIYFQGTGAADDSGLPNDRFFAVRPEGSVSTLKIQRTERGDSAVYLCASSLTGVGENTEAFFGQGTRLTVV.

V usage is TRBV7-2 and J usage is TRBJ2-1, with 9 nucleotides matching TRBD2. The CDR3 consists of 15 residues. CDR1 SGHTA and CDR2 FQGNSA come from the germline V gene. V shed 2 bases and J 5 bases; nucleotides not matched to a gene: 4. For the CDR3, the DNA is TGTGCCAGCAGCTTATTAGCGGGAGAGAACAATGAGCAGTTCTTC. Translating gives CASSLLAGENNEQFF.

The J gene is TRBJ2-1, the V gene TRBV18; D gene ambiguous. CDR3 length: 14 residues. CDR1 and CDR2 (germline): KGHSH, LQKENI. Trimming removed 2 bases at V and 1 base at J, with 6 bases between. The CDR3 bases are TGTGCCAGCTCACCATACAATTCCTACAATGAGCAGTTCTTC. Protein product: CASSPYNSYNEQFF.

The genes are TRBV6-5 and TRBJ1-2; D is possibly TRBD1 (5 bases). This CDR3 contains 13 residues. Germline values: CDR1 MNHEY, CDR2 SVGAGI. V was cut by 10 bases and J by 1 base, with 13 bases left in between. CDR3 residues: CANFLGDNYGYTF. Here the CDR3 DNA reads TGTGCCAATTTCCTAGGGGATAACTATGGCTACACCTTC.

CDR3 nucleotides: TGTGCCAGCAGCTTTGGGGTAGCGGGGCCCACAGATACGCAGTATTTT. It specifies CASSFGVAGPTDTQYF. The chain is built from TRBV7-6 and TRBJ2-3; TRBD2 matches 8 bases. Germline-derived CDR1 and CDR2 are SGHVS and FNYEAQ. The CDR3 sequence is 16 residues long. V dropped 3 bases and J dropped 2; count of bases not matched to a gene: 7.

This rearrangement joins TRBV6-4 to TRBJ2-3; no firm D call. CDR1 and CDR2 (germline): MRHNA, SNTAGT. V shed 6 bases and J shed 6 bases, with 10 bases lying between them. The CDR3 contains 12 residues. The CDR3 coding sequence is TGTGCCAGCAGGGGCCCAGGCGATACGCAGTATTTT. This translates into CASRGPGDTQYF.

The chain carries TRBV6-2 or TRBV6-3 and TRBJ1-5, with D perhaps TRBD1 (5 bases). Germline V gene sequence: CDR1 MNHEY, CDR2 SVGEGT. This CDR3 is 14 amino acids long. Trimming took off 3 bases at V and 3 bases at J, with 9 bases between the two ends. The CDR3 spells CASSYGAINQPQHF. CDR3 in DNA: TGTGCCAGCAGTTATGGGGCCATCAATCAGCCCCAGCATTTT.

CDR3: CASTLTSSNYGYTF. The CDR3 bases are TGTGCCAGCACCCTGACTAGTTCGAACTATGGCTACACCTTC. V is TRBV5-6 and J is TRBJ1-2; D uncertain. Germline loops: CDR1 SGHDT, CDR2 YYEEEE. V was clipped by 6 bases and J by 2 bases, with 14 bases between them. This CDR3 has 14 residues. Full variable domain (outside the CDR3, taken from reference TRBV5-6 and TRBJ1-2): DAGVTQSPTHLIKTRGQQVTLRCSPKSGHDTVSWYQQALGQGPQFIFQYYEEEERQRGNFPDRFSGHQFPNYSSELNVNALLLGDSALYLCASTLTSSNYGYTFGSGTRLTVV.